The clone carrying this T cell receptor (beta chain) turned up a few times. The record originates from a study of regulatory T cells in long-lasting Graves disease. Germline CDR1 and CDR2: SGHRS and YFSETQ. V lost 5 bases, J lost 3 bases, and 18 bases lay in between. The CDR3 has 15 residues. The authors built TCR beta libraries using iRepertoire HTBI primers and Arm-PCR of CDR3 regions. TCRdb reanalysed the multiplex PCR reads using MiXCR and keeps one entry per CDR3 protein. Seen here are hundreds of thousands of distinct CDR3 sequences, approximately 13% observed once, and the top ten hold more than 8.5%. The time point denotes: newly diagnosed GD, antithyroid drugs for less than 3 months. The TCR library was made from RNA that had been extracted from PBMCs in TRIzol. These data also formed part of another study, on T cells in Graves' hyperthyroidism and ophthalmopathy. This second study says: Most thyroid clonotypes with frequency above 0.001 were detected in blood.

J is TRBJ2-7 and V is TRBV5-1; maybe TRBD1 (5 bases). This specimen was peripheral blood mononuclear cells (PBMCs), taken at new diagnosis, from a patient treated with antithyroid drugs. The clonotype was recovered from a young man with Graves disease. Here the CDR3 reads CASRSKDISIYEQYF. CDR3 sequence (DNA): TGCGCCAGCAGATCGAAGGACATTTCTATCTACGAGCAGTACTTC. Full variable domain (remainder filled in from reference TRBV5-1 and TRBJ2-7): KAGVTQTPRYLIKTRGQQVTLSCSPISGHRSVSWYQQTPGQGLQFLFEYFSETQRNKGNFPGRFSGRQFSNSRSEMNVSTLELGDSALYLCASRSKDISIYEQYFGPGTRLTVT.